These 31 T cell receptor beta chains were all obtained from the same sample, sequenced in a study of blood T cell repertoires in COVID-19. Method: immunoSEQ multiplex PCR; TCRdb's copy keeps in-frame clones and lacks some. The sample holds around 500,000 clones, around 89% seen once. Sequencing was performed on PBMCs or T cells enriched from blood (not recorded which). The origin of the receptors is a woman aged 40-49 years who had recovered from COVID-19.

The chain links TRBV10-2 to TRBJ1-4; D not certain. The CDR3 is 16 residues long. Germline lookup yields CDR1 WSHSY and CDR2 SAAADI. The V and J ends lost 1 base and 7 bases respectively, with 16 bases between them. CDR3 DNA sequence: TGCGCCAGCAGTGAGTACATGGCCCCCGCGGGTGAAAAACTGTTTTTT. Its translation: CASSEYMAPAGEKLFF.

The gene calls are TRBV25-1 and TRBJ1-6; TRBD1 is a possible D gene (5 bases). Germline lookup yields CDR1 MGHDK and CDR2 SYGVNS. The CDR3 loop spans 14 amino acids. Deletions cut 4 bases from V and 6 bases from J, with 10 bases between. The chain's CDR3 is CASSGRAGNSPLHF. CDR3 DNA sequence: TGTGCCAGCAGTGGCAGGGCCGGTAATTCACCCCTCCACTTT. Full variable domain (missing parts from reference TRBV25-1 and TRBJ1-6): EADIYQTPRYLVIGTGKKITLECSQTMGHDKMYWYQQDPGMELHLIHYSYGVNSTEKGDLSSESTVSRIRTEHFPLTLESARPSHTSQYLCASSGRAGNSPLHFGNGTRLTVT.

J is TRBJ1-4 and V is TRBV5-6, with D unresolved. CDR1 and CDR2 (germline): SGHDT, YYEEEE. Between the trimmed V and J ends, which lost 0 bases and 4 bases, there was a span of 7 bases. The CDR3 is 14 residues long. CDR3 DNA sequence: TGTGCCAGCAGCTTGGCAGGACTTAATGAAAAACTGTTTTTT. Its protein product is CASSLAGLNEKLFF.

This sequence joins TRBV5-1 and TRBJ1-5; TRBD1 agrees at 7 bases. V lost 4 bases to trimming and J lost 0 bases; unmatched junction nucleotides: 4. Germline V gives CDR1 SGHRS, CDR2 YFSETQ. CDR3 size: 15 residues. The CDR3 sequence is CASSIGTDSNQPQHF. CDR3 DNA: TGCGCCAGCAGCATAGGGACAGATAGCAATCAGCCCCAGCATTTT.

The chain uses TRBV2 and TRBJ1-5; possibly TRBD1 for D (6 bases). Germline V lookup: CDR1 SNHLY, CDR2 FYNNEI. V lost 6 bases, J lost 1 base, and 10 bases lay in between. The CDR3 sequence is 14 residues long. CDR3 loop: CASRYTGSNQPQHF. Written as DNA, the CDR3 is TGTGCCAGCAGGTACACAGGGAGCAATCAGCCCCAGCATTTT.

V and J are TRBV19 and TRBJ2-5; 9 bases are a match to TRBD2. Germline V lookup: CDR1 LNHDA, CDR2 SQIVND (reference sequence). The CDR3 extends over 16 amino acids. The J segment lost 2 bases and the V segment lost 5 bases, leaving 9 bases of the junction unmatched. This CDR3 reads CASSHVAGVIQETQYF. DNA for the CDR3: TGTGCCAGTAGTCACGTAGCGGGAGTAATACAAGAGACCCAGTACTTC.

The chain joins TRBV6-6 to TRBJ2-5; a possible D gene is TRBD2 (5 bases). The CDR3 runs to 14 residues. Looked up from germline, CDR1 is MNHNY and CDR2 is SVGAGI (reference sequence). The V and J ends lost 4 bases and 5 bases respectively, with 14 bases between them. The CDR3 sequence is CASSSPERGETQYF. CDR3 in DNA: TGTGCCAGCAGTTCCCCGGAGAGAGGGGAGACCCAGTACTTC.

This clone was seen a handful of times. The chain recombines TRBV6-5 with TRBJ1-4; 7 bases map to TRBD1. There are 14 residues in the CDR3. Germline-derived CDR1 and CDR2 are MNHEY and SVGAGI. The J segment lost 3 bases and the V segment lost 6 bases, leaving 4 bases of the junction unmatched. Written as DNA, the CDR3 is TGTGCCAGCAGGCCGGGACAGCCTAATGAAAAACTGTTTTTT. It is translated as CASRPGQPNEKLFF.

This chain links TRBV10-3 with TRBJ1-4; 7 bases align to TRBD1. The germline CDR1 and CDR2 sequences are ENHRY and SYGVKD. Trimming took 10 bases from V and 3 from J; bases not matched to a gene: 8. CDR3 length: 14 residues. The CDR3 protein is CATRDSLANEKLFF. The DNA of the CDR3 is TGTGCCACCAGGGACAGTCTGGCTAATGAAAAACTGTTTTTT.

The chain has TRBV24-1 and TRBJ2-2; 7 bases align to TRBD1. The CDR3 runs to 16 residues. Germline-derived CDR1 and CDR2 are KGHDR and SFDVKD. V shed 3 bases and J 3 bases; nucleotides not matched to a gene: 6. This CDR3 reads CATSDNFGTDTGELFF. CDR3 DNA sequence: TGTGCCACCAGTGATAATTTCGGGACAGACACCGGGGAGCTGTTTTTT.

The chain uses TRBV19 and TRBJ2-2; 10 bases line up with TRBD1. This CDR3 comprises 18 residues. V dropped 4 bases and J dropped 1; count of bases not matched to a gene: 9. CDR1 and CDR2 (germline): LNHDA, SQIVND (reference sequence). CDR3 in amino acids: CASSSPPGTGVNTGELFF. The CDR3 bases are TGTGCCAGTAGTAGCCCTCCCGGGACAGGGGTGAACACCGGGGAGCTGTTTTTT.

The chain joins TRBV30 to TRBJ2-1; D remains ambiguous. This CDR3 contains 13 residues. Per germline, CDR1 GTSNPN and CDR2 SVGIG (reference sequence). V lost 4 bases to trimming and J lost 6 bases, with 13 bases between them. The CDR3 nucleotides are TGTGCCTGGAACAGCCAGGATGGCAATGAGCAGTTCTTC. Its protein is CAWNSQDGNEQFF.

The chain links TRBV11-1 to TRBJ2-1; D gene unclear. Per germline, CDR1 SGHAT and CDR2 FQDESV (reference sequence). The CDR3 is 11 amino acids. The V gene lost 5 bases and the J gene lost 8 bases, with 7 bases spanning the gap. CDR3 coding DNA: TGTGCCAGCAGCCAAGACTATGAGCAGTTCTTC. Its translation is CASSQDYEQFF. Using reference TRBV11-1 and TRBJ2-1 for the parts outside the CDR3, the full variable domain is EAEVAQSPRYKITEKSQAVAFWCDPISGHATLYWYRQILGQGPELLVQFQDESVVDDSQLPKDRFSAERLKGVDSTLKIQPAELGDSAMYLCASSQDYEQFFGPGTRLTVL.

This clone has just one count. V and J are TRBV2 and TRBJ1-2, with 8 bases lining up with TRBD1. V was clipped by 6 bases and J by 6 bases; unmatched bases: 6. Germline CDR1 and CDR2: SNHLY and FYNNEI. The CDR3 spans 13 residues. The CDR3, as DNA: TGTGCCAGCAGAACGGACAGGGAGGATGGCTACACCTTC. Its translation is CASRTDREDGYTF.

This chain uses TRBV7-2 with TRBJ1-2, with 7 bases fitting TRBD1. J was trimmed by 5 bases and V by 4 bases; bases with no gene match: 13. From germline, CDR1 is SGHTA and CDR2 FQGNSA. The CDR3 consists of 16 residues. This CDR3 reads CASSSSNSGTAYGYTF. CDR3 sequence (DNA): TGTGCCAGCAGCTCCAGCAATAGTGGGACAGCTTATGGCTACACCTTC. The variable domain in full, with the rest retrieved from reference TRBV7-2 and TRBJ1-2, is GAGVSQSPSNKVTEKGKDVELRCDPISGHTALYWYRQSLGQGLEFLIYFQGNSAPDKSGLPSDRFSAERTGGSVSTLTIQRTQQEDSAVYLCASSSSNSGTAYGYTFGSGTRLTVV.

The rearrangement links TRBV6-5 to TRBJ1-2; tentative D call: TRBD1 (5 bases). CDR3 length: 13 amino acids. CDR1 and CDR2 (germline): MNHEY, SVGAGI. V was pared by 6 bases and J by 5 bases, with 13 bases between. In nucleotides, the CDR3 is TGTGCCAGCAGCGGCGGGGCAGTTTATGGCTACACCTTC. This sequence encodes CASSGGAVYGYTF.

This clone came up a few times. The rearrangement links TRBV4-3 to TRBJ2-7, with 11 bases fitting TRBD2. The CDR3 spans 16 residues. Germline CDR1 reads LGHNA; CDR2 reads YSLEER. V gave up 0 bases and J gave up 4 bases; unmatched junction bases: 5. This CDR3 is CASSQEALAGVYEQYF. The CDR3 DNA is TGCGCCAGCAGCCAAGAAGCACTAGCGGGAGTATACGAGCAGTACTTC.

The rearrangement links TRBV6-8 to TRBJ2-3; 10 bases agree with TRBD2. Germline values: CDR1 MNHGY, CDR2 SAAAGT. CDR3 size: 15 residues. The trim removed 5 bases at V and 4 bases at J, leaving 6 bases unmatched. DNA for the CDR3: TGTGCCAGCAGTCCGGCTAGCGGGAGATCAGATACGCAGTATTTT. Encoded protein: CASSPASGRSDTQYF.

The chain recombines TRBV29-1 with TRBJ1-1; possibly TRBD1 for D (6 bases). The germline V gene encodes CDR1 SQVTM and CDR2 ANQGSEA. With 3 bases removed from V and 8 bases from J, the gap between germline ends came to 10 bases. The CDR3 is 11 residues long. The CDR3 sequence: CSVDGQREAFF. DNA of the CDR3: TGCAGCGTTGACGGACAGAGAGAAGCTTTCTTT.

CDR3 DNA: TGTGCCAGCAGTTACTCTTTCGACAGGGGGCAAGGTGGCTACACCTTC. It encodes CASSYSFDRGQGGYTF. This sequence joins TRBV6-5 and TRBJ1-2, with 10 bases lining up with TRBD1. Germline values: CDR1 MNHEY, CDR2 SVGAGI. The junction had 8 bases not matched to a gene; V was cut back by 0 bases and J by 7 bases. The length of the CDR3 is 16 residues.

The CDR3 reads CASGRLRGVENTEAFF. CDR3 DNA sequence: TGTGCTAGTGGCCGACTCAGGGGGGTGGAGAACACTGAAGCTTTCTTT. The chain joins TRBV12-5 to TRBJ1-1; 7 positions match TRBD1. The germline CDR1 and CDR2 sequences are LGHNT and FRNRAP. The CDR3 has 16 amino acids. V shed 6 bases and J 1 base; nucleotides not matched to a gene: 11.

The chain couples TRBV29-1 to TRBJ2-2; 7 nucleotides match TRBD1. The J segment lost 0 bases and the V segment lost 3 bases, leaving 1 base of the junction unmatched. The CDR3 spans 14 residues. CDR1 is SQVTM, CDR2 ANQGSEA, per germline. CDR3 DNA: TGCAGCGTTGAGGGACAGACGAACACCGGGGAGCTGTTTTTT. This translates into CSVEGQTNTGELFF.

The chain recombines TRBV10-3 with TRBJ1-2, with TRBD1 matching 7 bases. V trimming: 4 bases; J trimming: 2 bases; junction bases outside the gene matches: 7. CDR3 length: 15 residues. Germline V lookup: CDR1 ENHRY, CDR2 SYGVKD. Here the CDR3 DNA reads TGTGCCATCAGTGTAAAACAGGGGACGAACTATGGCTACACCTTC. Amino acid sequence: CAISVKQGTNYGYTF.

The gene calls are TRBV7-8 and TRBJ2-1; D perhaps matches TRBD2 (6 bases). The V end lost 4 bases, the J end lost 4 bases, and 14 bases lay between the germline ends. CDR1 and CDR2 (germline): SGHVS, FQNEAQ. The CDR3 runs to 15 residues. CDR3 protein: CASSSGASEYNEQFF. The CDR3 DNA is TGTGCCAGCAGCTCCGGGGCTAGCGAGTACAATGAGCAGTTCTTC.

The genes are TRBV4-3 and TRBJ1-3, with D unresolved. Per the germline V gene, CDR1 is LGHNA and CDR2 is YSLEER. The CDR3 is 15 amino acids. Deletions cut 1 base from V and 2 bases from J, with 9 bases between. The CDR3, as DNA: TGCGCCAGCAGCCAAGGAGGGTTCGCTGGAAACACCATATATTTT. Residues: CASSQGGFAGNTIYF.

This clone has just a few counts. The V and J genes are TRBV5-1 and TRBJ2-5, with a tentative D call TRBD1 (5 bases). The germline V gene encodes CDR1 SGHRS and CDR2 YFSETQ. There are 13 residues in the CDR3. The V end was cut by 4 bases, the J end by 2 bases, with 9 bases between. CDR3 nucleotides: TGCGCCAGCAGCACGACAGTACAAGAGACCCAGTACTTC. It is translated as CASSTTVQETQYF.

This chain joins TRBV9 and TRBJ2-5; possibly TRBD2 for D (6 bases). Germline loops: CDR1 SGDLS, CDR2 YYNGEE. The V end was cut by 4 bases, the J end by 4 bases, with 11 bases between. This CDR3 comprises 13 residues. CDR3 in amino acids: CASSPGLIETQYF. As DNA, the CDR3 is TGTGCCAGCAGCCCGGGACTGATAGAGACCCAGTACTTC.

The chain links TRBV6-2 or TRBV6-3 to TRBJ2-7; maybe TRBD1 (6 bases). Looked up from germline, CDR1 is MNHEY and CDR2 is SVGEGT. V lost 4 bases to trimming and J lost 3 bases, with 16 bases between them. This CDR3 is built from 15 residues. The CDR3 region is CASSSRTALGYEQYF. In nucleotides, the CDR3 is TGTGCCAGCAGTTCCCGGACAGCCTTGGGCTACGAGCAGTACTTC.

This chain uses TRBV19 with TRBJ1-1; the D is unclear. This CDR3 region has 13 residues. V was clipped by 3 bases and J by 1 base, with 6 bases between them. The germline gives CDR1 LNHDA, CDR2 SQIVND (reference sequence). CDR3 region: CASSMTTNTEAFF. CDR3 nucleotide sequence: TGTGCCAGTAGTATGACAACGAACACTGAAGCTTTCTTT.

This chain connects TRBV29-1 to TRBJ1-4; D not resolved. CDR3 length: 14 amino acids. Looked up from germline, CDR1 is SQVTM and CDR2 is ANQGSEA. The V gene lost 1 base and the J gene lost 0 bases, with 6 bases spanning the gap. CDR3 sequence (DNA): TGCAGCGTTGAAGGCGGATCAACTAATGAAAAACTGTTTTTT. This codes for CSVEGGSTNEKLFF.

The CDR3 sequence: CASSENAGGASSYNEQFF. The CDR3 coding sequence is TGTGCCAGCAGTGAAAATGCGGGAGGGGCAAGCTCCTACAATGAGCAGTTCTTC. This rearrangement joins TRBV2 to TRBJ2-1, with TRBD2 matching 9 bases. Germline V gene lookup returns CDR1 SNHLY and CDR2 FYNNEI. Unmatched junction bases numbered 8, after V lost 2 bases and J lost 0 bases. The CDR3 consists of 18 residues.